The clone carrying this T cell receptor (beta chain) turned up a few times. Its antigen remains unknown. This entry comes from a study of blood T cells in healthy people across ages. V was clipped by 3 bases and J by 7 bases; unmatched bases: 6. The CDR3 totals 14 residues. Findings of the study overall: Among T cells, TCR beta diversity per million cells dropped roughly linearly as age rose. More naive CD4+ cells and higher diversity marked long-lived donors relative to aged donors. Estimates of total diversity, which came from one million sequenced T cells, were considered to be underestimates.

Then a second PCR, running about 7 to 11 cycles, was carried out with a sample-barcoded 5' primer and a J-beta primer mix. Every cDNA molecule carried a tag from a template-switch adaptor bearing 12 random nucleotides. MiXCR, run by TCRdb on the 5' RACE reads, gives a single entry per CDR3 protein. The sample records roughly 730,000 distinct CDR3 sequences, about 61% being singletons. Sequencing was done on a sample of blood. The receptor's source is a man aged 35 to 55 in good health. V usage is TRBV12-3 or TRBV12-4 and J usage is TRBJ1-2, with 9 bases that match TRBD1. The CDR3 protein is CASSFSQGARGYTF. The DNA for the CDR3 is TGTGCCAGCAGTTTCTCACAGGGGGCCCGTGGCTACACCTTC.